Each of the 15 T cell receptor beta chains below was sequenced from the same sample in a study of blood T cell repertoires in COVID-19. Using immunoSEQ multiplex PCR, the repertoire was profiled, and TCRdb retains in-frame clones only, with some absent. This sample has 160,000 or so clones; roughly nine tenths occur once, and the top ten carry 2.5% to 3.5%. The sequenced sample consisted of peripheral blood. Every receptor here comes from a man in his sixties with acute or convalescent COVID-19.

The chain couples TRBV24-1 to TRBJ1-5; tentative D call: TRBD1 (5 bases). This CDR3 comprises 15 residues. V lost 4 bases and J 4 bases, leaving 13 bases between the germline ends. CDR1 KGHDR and CDR2 SFDVKD come from the germline V gene. CDR3: CATSEAGRLNQPQHF. As DNA, the CDR3 is TGTGCCACCAGTGAAGCGGGACGGCTTAATCAGCCCCAGCATTTT.

The gene calls are TRBV15 and TRBJ2-7; 8 bases are a match to TRBD2. The CDR3 has 16 residues. Germline-derived CDR1 and CDR2 are LNHNV and YYDKDF (reference sequence). V lost 6 bases to trimming and J lost 4 bases; unmatched junction nucleotides: 14. The chain's CDR3 is CATRGGAGDSQYEQYF. CDR3 nucleotide sequence: TGTGCCACCAGAGGAGGAGCGGGGGATAGTCAATACGAGCAGTACTTC.

CDR3 loop: CASIQRGYEQPQHF. Here the CDR3 DNA reads TGTGCCAGTATCCAACGGGGGTATGAGCAGCCCCAGCATTTT. The chain employs TRBV19 and TRBJ1-5, with D maybe TRBD1 (5 bases). CDR3 length: 14 residues. Germline assignment: CDR1 LNHDA and CDR2 SQIVND (reference sequence). V lost 7 bases, J lost 7 bases, and 17 bases lay in between.

The CDR3 reads CASSSSRRRDTEAFF. CDR3 in DNA: TGTGCCAGCAGCTCATCTCGGCGACGGGACACTGAAGCTTTCTTT. The chain employs TRBV7-9 and TRBJ1-1; no clear D. Between the trimmed V and J ends, which lost 4 bases and 3 bases, there was a span of 15 bases. CDR1 is SEHNR, CDR2 FQNEAQ, per germline (reference sequence). CDR3 length: 15 residues.

The CDR3: CSASGTGGGEDTQYF. CDR3 DNA: TGCAGTGCTAGTGGGACAGGGGGCGGCGAAGATACGCAGTATTTT. The chain uses TRBV20-1 and TRBJ2-3; 12 positions agree with TRBD1. V lost 3 bases, J lost 5 bases, and 6 bases stayed unmatched. The CDR3 sequence is 15 residues long. Germline CDR1 reads DFQATT; CDR2 reads SNEGSKA (reference sequence).

There are a few counts of this clone. The chain couples TRBV7-9 to TRBJ2-7, with 9 bases lining up with TRBD1. The CDR3 runs 14 residues. From germline, CDR1 is SEHNR and CDR2 FQNEAQ (reference sequence). Trimming at V came to 11 bases and at J to 4 bases, leaving 12 bases not matched to a gene. The CDR3 DNA reads as TGTGCCGTTCCCCGACAGGGGGTTATGTACGAGCAGTACTTC. Protein sequence: CAVPRQGVMYEQYF. Using reference TRBV7-9 and TRBJ2-7 for the parts outside the CDR3, the full variable domain is DTGVSQNPRHKITKRGQNVTFRCDPISEHNRLYWYRQTLGQGPEFLTYFQNEAQLEKSRLLSDRFSAERPKGSFSTLEIQRTEQGDSAMYLCAVPRQGVMYEQYFGPGTRLTVT.

The genes are TRBV12-3 or TRBV12-4 and TRBJ2-7, with 8 nucleotides matching TRBD1. This CDR3 is 13 amino acids long. With 6 bases clipped from V and 2 bases from J, the junction kept 3 bases outside the gene matches. The CDR3 sequence is CASRPGGTYEQYF. CDR3 nucleotide sequence: TGTGCCAGCAGGCCAGGGGGCACCTACGAGCAGTACTTC.

This clone came up a few times. V usage is TRBV6-1 and J usage is TRBJ1-5; TRBD1 agrees at 9 bases. Trimming cost V 2 bases and J 6 bases; bases outside gene matches: 5. Germline V gives CDR1 MNHNS, CDR2 SASEGT. This CDR3 has 15 residues. CDR3 amino acids: CASSEYRGLSQPQHF. The CDR3 DNA is TGTGCCAGCAGTGAATACAGGGGGCTTAGTCAGCCCCAGCATTTT.

V gene TRBV10-1 combines with J gene TRBJ2-1; D is unclear. Germline V gene lookup returns CDR1 WNHNN and CDR2 SYGVQD (reference sequence). The V end was cut by 7 bases, the J end by 2 bases, with 12 bases between. This CDR3 comprises 14 residues. CDR3 region: CASTSRLPYNEQFF. CDR3 sequence (DNA): TGCGCCAGCACAAGCAGACTTCCCTACAATGAGCAGTTCTTC.

This chain uses TRBV7-4 with TRBJ1-3; 10 positions match TRBD1. The CDR3 runs to 16 residues. V gave up 3 bases and J gave up 3 bases; unmatched junction bases: 5. Germline-derived CDR1 and CDR2 are SGHVT and SQSDAQ. The CDR3 nucleotides are TGTGCCAGCAGCTTCGGACAGGGGGTAGGTGGAAACACCATATATTTT. It encodes CASSFGQGVGGNTIYF.

The chain recombines TRBV10-3 with TRBJ2-1; D possibly corresponds to TRBD1 (5 bases). The CDR3 contains 14 residues. The germline V and J ends were trimmed by 5 bases and 1 base, with 9 bases remaining between them. Germline V gives CDR1 ENHRY, CDR2 SYGVKD. This chain's CDR3 is CAISPTESYNEQFF. CDR3 bases: TGTGCCATCAGTCCGACAGAGTCCTACAATGAGCAGTTCTTC.

This rearrangement joins TRBV27 to TRBJ1-2, with D maybe TRBD1 (6 bases). Germline-derived CDR1 and CDR2 are MNHEY and SMNVEV (reference sequence). The CDR3 totals 14 residues. Deletions cut 8 bases from V and 4 bases from J, with 17 bases between. The CDR3: CASAQESRGYGYTF. The CDR3 region has the DNA TGTGCCAGCGCCCAAGAGAGCAGGGGCTATGGCTACACCTTC.

This chain uses TRBV7-2 with TRBJ1-3, with D unclear. V was clipped by 0 bases and J by 8 bases, with 14 bases between them. Germline CDR1 and CDR2: SGHTA and FQGNSA. CDR3 size: 15 residues. The CDR3 DNA is TGTGCCAGCAGCTTAGCGATTTTACAGTCCGACACCATATATTTT. Translation: CASSLAILQSDTIYF. Looking up the rest from reference TRBV7-2 and TRBJ1-3 gives the full variable domain: GAGVSQSPSNKVTEKGKDVELRCDPISGHTALYWYRQSLGQGLEFLIYFQGNSAPDKSGLPSDRFSAERTGGSVSTLTIQRTQQEDSAVYLCASSLAILQSDTIYFGEGSWLTVV.

This clone was observed once. The CDR3 loop reads CASSSGQVGEAFF. The CDR3 region has the DNA TGTGCCAGCAGCTCCGGACAAGTTGGGGAAGCTTTCTTT. The chain links TRBV7-3 to TRBJ1-1; a weak D match, TRBD1 (5 bases). The CDR3 totals 13 residues. Germline V gives CDR1 SGHTA, CDR2 FQGTGA. Trimming stripped 4 bases from V and 8 bases from J, with 14 bases between.

The genes are TRBV7-2 and TRBJ2-7, with TRBD1 matching 10 bases. The trim removed 4 bases at V and 2 bases at J, leaving 5 bases unmatched. CDR1 and CDR2 (germline): SGHTA, FQGNSA. The CDR3 is made up of 15 amino acids. For the CDR3, the DNA is TGTGCCAGCAGCTGGGACAGGGGTGTCCCCTACGAGCAGTACTTC. Translated: CASSWDRGVPYEQYF.